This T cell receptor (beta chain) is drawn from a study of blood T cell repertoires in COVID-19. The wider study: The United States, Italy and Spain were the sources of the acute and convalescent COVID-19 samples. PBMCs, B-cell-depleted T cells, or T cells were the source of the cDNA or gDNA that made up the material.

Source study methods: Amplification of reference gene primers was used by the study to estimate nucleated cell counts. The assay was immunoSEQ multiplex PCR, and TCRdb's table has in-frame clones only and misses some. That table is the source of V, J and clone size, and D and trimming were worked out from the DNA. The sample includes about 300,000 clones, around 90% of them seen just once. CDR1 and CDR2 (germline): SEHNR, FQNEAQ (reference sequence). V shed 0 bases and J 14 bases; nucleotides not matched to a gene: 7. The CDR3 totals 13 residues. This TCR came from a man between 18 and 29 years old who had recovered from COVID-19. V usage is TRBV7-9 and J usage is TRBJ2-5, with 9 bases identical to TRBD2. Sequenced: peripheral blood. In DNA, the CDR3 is TGTGCCAGCAGCTTAGCCGAGGGACTAGCATTTTACTTC. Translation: CASSLAEGLAFYF.